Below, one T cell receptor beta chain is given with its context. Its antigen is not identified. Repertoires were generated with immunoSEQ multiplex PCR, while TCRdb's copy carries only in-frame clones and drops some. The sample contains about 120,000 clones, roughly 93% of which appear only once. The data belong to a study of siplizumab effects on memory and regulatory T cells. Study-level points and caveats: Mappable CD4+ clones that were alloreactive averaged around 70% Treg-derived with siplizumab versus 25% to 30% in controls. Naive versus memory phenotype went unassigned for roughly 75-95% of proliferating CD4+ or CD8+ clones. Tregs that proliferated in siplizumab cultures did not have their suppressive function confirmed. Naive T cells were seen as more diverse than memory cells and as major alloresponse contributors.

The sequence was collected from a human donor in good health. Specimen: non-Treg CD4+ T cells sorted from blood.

CDR3 coding DNA: TGTGCCAGCAGCAAAGATAGGGATAATTCACCCCTCCACTTT. Translated, it gives CASSKDRDNSPLHF. The rearrangement uses TRBV21-1 and TRBJ1-6. TRBV21-1 is a documented pseudogene. The CDR3 is 14 amino acids.